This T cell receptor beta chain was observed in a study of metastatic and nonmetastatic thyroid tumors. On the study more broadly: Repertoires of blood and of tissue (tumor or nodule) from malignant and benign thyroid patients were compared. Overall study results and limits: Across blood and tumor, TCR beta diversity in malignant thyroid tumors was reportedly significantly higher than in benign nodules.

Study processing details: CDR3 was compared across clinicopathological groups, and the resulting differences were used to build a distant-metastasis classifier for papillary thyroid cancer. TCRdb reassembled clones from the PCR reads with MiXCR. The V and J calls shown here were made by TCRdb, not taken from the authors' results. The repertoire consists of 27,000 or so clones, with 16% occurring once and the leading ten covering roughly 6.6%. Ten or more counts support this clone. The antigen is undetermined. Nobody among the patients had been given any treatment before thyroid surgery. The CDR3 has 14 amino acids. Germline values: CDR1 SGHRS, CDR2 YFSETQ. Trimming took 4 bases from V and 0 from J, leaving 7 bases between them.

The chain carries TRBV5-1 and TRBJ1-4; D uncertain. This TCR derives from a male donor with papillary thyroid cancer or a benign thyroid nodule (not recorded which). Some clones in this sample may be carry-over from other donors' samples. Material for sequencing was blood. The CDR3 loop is CASSPQTTNEKLFF. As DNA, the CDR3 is TGCGCCAGCAGCCCCCAGACAACTAATGAAAAACTGTTTTTT.